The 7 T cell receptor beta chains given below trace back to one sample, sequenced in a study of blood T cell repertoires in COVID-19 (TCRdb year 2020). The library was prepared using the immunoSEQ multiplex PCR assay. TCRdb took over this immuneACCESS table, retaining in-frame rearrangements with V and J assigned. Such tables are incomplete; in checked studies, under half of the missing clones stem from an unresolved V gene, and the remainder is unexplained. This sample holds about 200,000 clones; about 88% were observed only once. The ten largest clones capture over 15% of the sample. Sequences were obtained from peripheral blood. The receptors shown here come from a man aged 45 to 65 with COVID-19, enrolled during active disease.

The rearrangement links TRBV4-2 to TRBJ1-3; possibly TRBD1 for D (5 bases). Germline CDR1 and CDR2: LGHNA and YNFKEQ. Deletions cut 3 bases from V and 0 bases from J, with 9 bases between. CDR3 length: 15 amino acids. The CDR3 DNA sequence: TGTGCCAGCAGCCACGACAGCCACTCTGGAAACACCATATATTTT. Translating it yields CASSHDSHSGNTIYF.

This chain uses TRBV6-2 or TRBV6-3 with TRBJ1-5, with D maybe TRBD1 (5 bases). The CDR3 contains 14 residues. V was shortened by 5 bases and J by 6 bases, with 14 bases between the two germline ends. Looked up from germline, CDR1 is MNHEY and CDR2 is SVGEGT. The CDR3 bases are TGTGCCAGCAGTCTCCCGGGGGGGGGTCAGCCCCAGCATTTT. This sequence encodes CASSLPGGGQPQHF.

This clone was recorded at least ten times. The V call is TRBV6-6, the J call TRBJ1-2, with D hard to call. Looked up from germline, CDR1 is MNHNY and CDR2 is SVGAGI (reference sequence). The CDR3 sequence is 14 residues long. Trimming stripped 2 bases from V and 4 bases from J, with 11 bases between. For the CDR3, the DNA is TGTGCCAGCAGTTACAGCGGGGAGCTCTATGGCTACACCTTC. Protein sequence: CASSYSGELYGYTF.

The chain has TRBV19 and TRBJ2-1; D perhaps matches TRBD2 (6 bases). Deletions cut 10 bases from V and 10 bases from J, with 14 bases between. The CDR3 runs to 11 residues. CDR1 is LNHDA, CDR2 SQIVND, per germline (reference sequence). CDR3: CATSLGREQFF. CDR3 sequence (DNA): TGTGCCACCTCCCTGGGGAGGGAGCAGTTCTTC.

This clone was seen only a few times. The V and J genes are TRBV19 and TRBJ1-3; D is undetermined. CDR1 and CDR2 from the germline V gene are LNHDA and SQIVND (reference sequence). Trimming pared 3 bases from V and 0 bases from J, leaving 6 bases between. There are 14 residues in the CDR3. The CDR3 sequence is CASSIGGSGNTIYF. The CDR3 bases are TGTGCCAGTAGTATCGGCGGCTCTGGAAACACCATATATTTT.

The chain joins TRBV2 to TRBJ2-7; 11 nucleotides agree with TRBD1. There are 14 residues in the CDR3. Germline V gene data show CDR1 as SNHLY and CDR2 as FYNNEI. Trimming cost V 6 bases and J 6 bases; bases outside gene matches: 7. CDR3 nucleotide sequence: TGTGCCAGCAGGACCAGGACAGGGGGCGGCGAGCAGTACTTC. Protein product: CASRTRTGGGEQYF. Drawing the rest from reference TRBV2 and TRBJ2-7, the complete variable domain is EPEVTQTPSHQVTQMGQEVILRCVPISNHLYFYWYRQILGQKVEFLVSFYNNEISEKSEIFDDQFSVERPDGSNFTLKIRSTKLEDSAMYFCASRTRTGGGEQYFGPGTRLTVT.

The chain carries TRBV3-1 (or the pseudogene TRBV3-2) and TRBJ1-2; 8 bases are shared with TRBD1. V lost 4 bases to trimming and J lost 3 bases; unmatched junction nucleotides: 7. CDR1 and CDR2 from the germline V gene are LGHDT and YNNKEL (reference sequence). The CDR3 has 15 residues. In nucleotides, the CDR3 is TGTGCCAGCAGCCCACCAGGGGGCTACGACTATGGCTACACCTTC. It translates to CASSPPGGYDYGYTF.